This T cell receptor beta chain appears in the sequencing data of a study of breast tumors, draining lymph nodes, adjacent tissues. General study results and limits: Findings are consistent with lymph node origin and intratumoral expansion of most tumor T cells. Compared with lymph nodes, tumors were less diverse; compared with nontumor tissue, more. Luminal-like breast cancer showed significantly greater tumor-nontumor repertoire similarity than basal-like breast cancer did.

The CDR3 is made up of 15 amino acids. Trimming removed 6 bases from V and 4 bases from J; junction bases left unmatched: 8. Germline CDR1 and CDR2: LGHNA and YNFKEQ. This clonotype was seen at least ten times. The antigen is undetermined. The lymph nodes were axillary draining lymph nodes from breast cancer patients. TCRdb re-called the multiplex PCR reads with MiXCR, one entry per CDR3 protein. The repertoire consists of over 150,000 distinct CDR3 sequences, with roughly a third occurring once and the leading ten covering 3.5% to 4.5%. The TCR originated in a female donor with breast cancer. Some clones in this sample may be carry-over from other donors' samples. The J gene is TRBJ2-3, the V gene TRBV4-2; 9 bases map to TRBD1. The specimen sequenced was axillary lymph node tissue. The CDR3 loop is CASRVRQGVADTQYF. The CDR3 DNA sequence: TGTGCCAGCAGGGTTCGACAGGGGGTGGCAGATACGCAGTATTTT.